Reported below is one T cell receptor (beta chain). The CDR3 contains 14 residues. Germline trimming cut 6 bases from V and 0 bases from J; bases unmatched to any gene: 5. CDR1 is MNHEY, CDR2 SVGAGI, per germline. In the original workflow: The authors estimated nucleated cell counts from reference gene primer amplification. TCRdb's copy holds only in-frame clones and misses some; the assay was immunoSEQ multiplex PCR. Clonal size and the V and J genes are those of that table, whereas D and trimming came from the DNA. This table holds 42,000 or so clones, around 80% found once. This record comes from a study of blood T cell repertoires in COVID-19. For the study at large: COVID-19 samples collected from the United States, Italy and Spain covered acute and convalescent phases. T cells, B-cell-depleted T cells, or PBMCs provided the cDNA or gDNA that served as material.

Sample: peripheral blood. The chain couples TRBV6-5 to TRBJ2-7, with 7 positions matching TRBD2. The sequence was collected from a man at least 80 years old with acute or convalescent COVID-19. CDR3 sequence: CASRSGDNSYEQYF. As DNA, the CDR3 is TGTGCCAGCAGAAGCGGGGATAACTCCTACGAGCAGTACTTC.